The TCR beta chain described here comes from a study of T cell responses to AZD1222 COVID-19 vaccine. Profiled with immunoSEQ multiplex PCR; TCRdb holds only in-frame clones, not every one. The sample includes about 140,000 clones, 85% to 95% of them seen just once. A single count supports this clone. Its antigen is not identified. Overall study results and limits: Spike-specific TCR repertoires showed rising breadth and depth after two AZD1222 doses. Only after the peak T cell response were repertoires sampled.

The length of the CDR3 is 13 residues. The V gene lost 1 base and the J gene lost 8 bases, with 8 bases spanning the gap. Germline CDR1 and CDR2: SEHNR and FQNEAQ (reference sequence). Source: peripheral blood, taken 28 days after the second AZD1222 dose. This receptor was identified in an adult who received the AZD1222 COVID-19 vaccine. The V and J genes are TRBV7-9 and TRBJ1-4, with no clear D. As DNA, the CDR3 is TGTGCCAGCAGCTTAGGAGGGTACGAAAAACTGTTTTTT. Its protein product is CASSLGGYEKLFF. The whole variable domain, filled in from reference TRBV7-9 and TRBJ1-4, reads DTGVSQNPRHKITKRGQNVTFRCDPISEHNRLYWYRQTLGQGPEFLTYFQNEAQLEKSRLLSDRFSAERPKGSFSTLEIQRTEQGDSAMYLCASSLGGYEKLFFGSGTQLSVL.